A selection of T cell receptor beta chains follows, all from one sample in a study of cytomegalovirus exposure and HLA in healthy donors. The table came from immunoSEQ multiplex PCR; TCRdb's copy has only in-frame clones and leaves some out. The sample holds about 67,000 clones, 85% to 90% seen once. Sequences were obtained from PBMCs. These receptor sequences come from a woman under 40 in good health and CMV-seropositive. Both conserved end residues are part of each CDR3. The D gene is left open where the match is weak. A row's size may be missing; if present it is once, few, many or a size class.

TRBJ1-5	NA	TRBV2	NA	CASSAGFGDQPQHF	TGTGCCAGCAGTGCAGGGTTCGGTGATCAGCCCCAGCATTTT
TRBJ2-5	NA	TRBV9	NA	CASSVGGVQETQYF	TGTGCCAGCAGCGTCGGAGGGGTCCAAGAGACCCAGTACTTC
TRBJ1-1	NA	TRBV6-5	NA	CASSYRLQGMNTEAFF	TGTGCCAGCAGTTACCGTCTTCAGGGGATGAACACTGAAGCTTTCTTT
TRBJ1-1	TRBD1	TRBV2	NA	CASRDLRQGSTEAFF	TGTGCCAGCAGAGACCTTCGACAGGGGTCCACTGAAGCTTTCTTT
TRBJ2-6	NA	TRBV6-5	NA	CASKSRNSGANVLTF	TGTGCCAGCAAGAGTCGAAACTCTGGGGCCAACGTCCTGACTTTC
TRBJ2-7	NA	TRBV7-8	NA	CASSLAWGRVDEQYF	TGTGCCAGCAGCTTAGCTTGGGGCAGGGTGGACGAGCAGTACTTC
TRBJ1-4	NA	TRBV18	NA	CASSPLDGKEKLFF	TGTGCCAGCTCACCCCTGGACGGGAAGGAAAAACTGTTTTTT
TRBJ2-3	NA	TRBV5-4	NA	CASSFPRGDTQYF	TGTGCCAGCAGCTTTCCCAGGGGAGATACGCAGTATTTT
TRBJ1-5	NA	TRBV6-6	few	CASTPRTGYDQPQHF	TGTGCCAGCACCCCACGAACGGGGTACGATCAGCCCCAGCATTTT
TRBJ2-7	TRBD2	TRBV30	NA	CACETSGTGEQYF	TGTGCCTGTGAGACTAGCGGGACTGGCGAGCAGTACTTC
TRBJ2-7	NA	TRBV9	NA	CASSVGKGPANEQYF	TGTGCCAGCAGCGTAGGAAAGGGGCCCGCAAACGAGCAGTACTTC
TRBJ1-1	NA	TRBV6-5	NA	CASSQDRAQEAFF	TGTGCCAGCAGCCAGGACAGAGCCCAAGAAGCTTTCTTT
TRBJ2-7	NA	TRBV5-4	NA	CASSLAATPYEQYF	TGTGCCAGCAGCTTGGCCGCGACACCCTACGAGCAGTACTTC
TRBJ2-7	TRBD2	TRBV6-8	NA	CASRQTGTSGSSGEQYF	TGTGCCAGCAGACAAACCGGGACTAGCGGGTCCTCGGGTGAGCAGTACTTC
TRBJ2-3	TRBD1	TRBV2	NA	CASSVQGTGWTDTQYF	TGTGCCAGCAGTGTTCAGGGGACAGGGTGGACAGATACGCAGTATTTT
TRBJ2-3	TRBD2	TRBV5-1	NA	CASSSRLAGGTDTQYF	TGCGCCAGCAGCTCTAGATTAGCGGGTGGAACAGATACGCAGTATTTT
TRBJ2-5	TRBD1	TRBV5-6	NA	CASSLFVQGAVETQYF	TGTGCCAGCAGCTTATTTGTACAGGGGGCTGTGGAGACCCAGTACTTC
TRBJ2-7	NA	TRBV6-5	NA	CASSSDSYEQYF	TGTGCCAGCAGTTCTGACAGCTACGAGCAGTACTTC
TRBJ1-2	NA	TRBV5-8	NA	CASSPGRAPASNGYTF	TGTGCCAGCAGCCCCGGGAGGGCGCCTGCCTCCAATGGCTACACCTTC
TRBJ1-2	TRBD1	TRBV27	NA	CASSSGDRVGVPYGYTF	TGTGCCAGCAGTTCCGGGGACAGGGTAGGCGTACCGTATGGCTACACCTTC
TRBJ1-5	NA	TRBV2	once	CASSEVGAGNQPQHF	TGTGCCAGCAGTGAAGTGGGAGCGGGCAATCAGCCCCAGCATTTT
TRBJ1-1	NA	TRBV18	NA	CASSPDRMNTEAFF	TGTGCCAGCTCACCAGACAGGATGAACACTGAAGCTTTCTTT
TRBJ2-3	TRBD2	TRBV5-1	NA	CASSVDALAGTDTQYF	TGCGCCAGCAGCGTGGACGCCTTAGCGGGAACAGATACGCAGTATTTT